These 17 T cell receptor beta chains originate from one sample sequenced in a study of T-cell memory formation after mild COVID-19 (dated by TCRdb to the early 2020s). Library preparation employed 5' RACE. TCRdb records Illumina NovaSeq 6000 as the sequencer. TCRdb reprocessed the public reads (quality trimming at Q25 with fastp, clone calling with MiXCR) and kept in-frame beta chains. Duplicate CDR3 protein sequences are folded into a single record with the most common DNA and genes. Counted in this sample were 560,000 or so distinct CDR3 sequences; about 18% of them appeared once. The ten largest make up 8.1% of the sample. Sequencing used PBMCs or a T cell subset sorted from them (not recorded which). These receptors were taken from an adult woman who had mild COVID-19 (a few samples of this study predate the infection). The sample titles of this study are shuffled in the database, so cell type and time point are left out; the donor was told from shared clones.

The chain carries TRBV11-2 and TRBJ2-2, with D unresolved. The CDR3 length is 16 residues. Germline CDR1 is SGHAT and CDR2 is FQNNGV. V was cut by 7 bases and J by 1 base, with 16 bases left in between. The CDR3 sequence is CASNRLLGWNTGELFF. The CDR3 DNA sequence: TGTGCCAGCAACCGTTTGTTGGGATGGAACACCGGGGAGCTGTTTTTT.

This clonotype has only a few counts. The rearrangement links TRBV18 to TRBJ2-7, with D perhaps matching TRBD1 (6 bases). V gave up 2 bases and J gave up 7 bases, with 21 bases separating them. The CDR3 extends over 16 amino acids. Germline V gene lookup returns CDR1 KGHSH and CDR2 LQKENI. The CDR3 region is CASSPYPGVTGEEQYF. In nucleotides, the CDR3 is TGTGCCAGCTCACCATACCCAGGGGTTACCGGGGAAGAGCAGTACTTC.

V gene TRBV29-1 combines with J gene TRBJ1-2, with TRBD1 matching 8 bases. Germline values: CDR1 SQVTM, CDR2 ANQGSEA. J was trimmed by 3 bases and V by 7 bases; bases with no gene match: 4. This CDR3 has 12 residues. CDR3 bases: TGCAGCGCAGAGGACAGGGACTATGGCTACACCTTC. This translates into CSAEDRDYGYTF.

CDR3 in amino acids: CASSPPSGLAGNEQYF. DNA for the CDR3: TGTGCCAGCAGCCCCCCCTCGGGCCTAGCGGGAAACGAGCAGTACTTC. The chain combines TRBV7-9 with TRBJ2-7, with 9 positions matching TRBD2. The germline CDR1 and CDR2 sequences are SEHNR and FQNEAQ (reference sequence). The CDR3 contains 16 residues. Trimming removed 5 bases from V and 5 bases from J; junction bases left unmatched: 13. Full variable domain (outside the CDR3, taken from reference TRBV7-9 and TRBJ2-7): DTGVSQNPRHKITKRGQNVTFRCDPISEHNRLYWYRQTLGQGPEFLTYFQNEAQLEKSRLLSDRFSAERPKGSFSTLEIQRTEQGDSAMYLCASSPPSGLAGNEQYFGPGTRLTVT.

The chain couples TRBV5-1 to TRBJ2-3; 13 nucleotides match TRBD2. The V and J ends lost 4 bases and 1 base, in that order; junction bases with no gene match: 9. CDR3 length: 18 residues. Per germline, CDR1 SGHRS and CDR2 YFSETQ. DNA of the CDR3: TGCGCCAGCAGCGGTGGACTAGCGGGGGCGACTGGCACAGATACGCAGTATTTT. It translates to CASSGGLAGATGTDTQYF.

The chain employs TRBV5-1 and TRBJ1-3; the D is unclear. V lost 0 bases to trimming and J lost 3 bases, with 7 bases between them. This CDR3 is built from 14 residues. Looked up from germline, CDR1 is SGHRS and CDR2 is YFSETQ. In DNA, the CDR3 is TGCGCCAGCAGCTTGGGGCAGGATGGAAACACCATATATTTT. It translates to CASSLGQDGNTIYF.

The genes are TRBV3-1 and TRBJ2-7; D ambiguous. The CDR3 is 14 amino acids. V was clipped by 3 bases and J by 2 bases, with 11 bases between them. Germline loops: CDR1 LGHDT, CDR2 YNNKEL (reference sequence). The CDR3 nucleotides are TGTGCCAGCAGCCACCCGACTGCCCCCTACGAGCAGTACTTC. Translated: CASSHPTAPYEQYF.

The table lists this clonotype with a few counts. This chain uses TRBV5-1 with TRBJ2-6, with D unclear. This CDR3 spans 17 amino acids. Deletions cut 0 bases from V and 0 bases from J, with 10 bases between. Looked up from germline, CDR1 is SGHRS and CDR2 is YFSETQ. The CDR3 nucleotides are TGCGCCAGCAGCTTGGGGCCTGCCTTCTCTGGGGCCAACGTCCTGACTTTC. It translates to CASSLGPAFSGANVLTF.

The CDR3 loop is CSASSGQGRETQYF. In nucleotides, the CDR3 is TGCAGTGCTAGTTCTGGACAGGGGAGGGAGACCCAGTACTTC. The chain joins TRBV20-1 to TRBJ2-5; 9 bases are a match to TRBD1. V shed 3 bases, J shed 5 bases, and the junction held 7 bases outside the gene matches. This CDR3 has 14 amino acids. CDR1 is DFQATT, CDR2 SNEGSKA, per germline (reference sequence).

The CDR3 sequence: CASSSAPGQLNTEAFF. CDR3 DNA sequence: TGCGCCAGCAGCTCTGCCCCGGGACAGCTGAACACTGAAGCTTTCTTT. The V gene is TRBV5-1, the J gene TRBJ1-1, with 7 bases that match TRBD1. V was pared by 3 bases and J by 0 bases, with 8 bases of the junction left unmatched. Germline CDR1 is SGHRS and CDR2 is YFSETQ. This CDR3 region has 16 residues.

This chain connects TRBV7-9 to TRBJ1-3; maybe TRBD1 (5 bases). Trimming pared 5 bases from V and 7 bases from J, leaving 27 bases between. This CDR3 region has 18 residues. CDR1 is SEHNR, CDR2 FQNEAQ, per germline (reference sequence). The CDR3 DNA reads TGTGCCAGCAGCGCCAGACCGGGACTACCTTCGATTGATAACACCATATATTTT. It codes for CASSARPGLPSIDNTIYF.

The gene calls are TRBV7-9 and TRBJ2-1, with TRBD2 identical over 8 bases. CDR1 is SEHNR, CDR2 FQNEAQ, per germline (reference sequence). With 10 bases clipped from V and 0 bases from J, the junction kept 8 bases outside the gene matches. This CDR3 spans 15 amino acids. CDR3 amino acids: CAKGASGSSYNEQFF. For the CDR3, the DNA is TGTGCCAAGGGAGCGAGCGGGAGCTCCTACAATGAGCAGTTCTTC. Supplemented by reference TRBV7-9 and TRBJ2-1, the full variable domain reads DTGVSQNPRHKITKRGQNVTFRCDPISEHNRLYWYRQTLGQGPEFLTYFQNEAQLEKSRLLSDRFSAERPKGSFSTLEIQRTEQGDSAMYLCAKGASGSSYNEQFFGPGTRLTVL.

Ten or more counts support this clonotype. The V and J genes are TRBV7-3 and TRBJ2-3; D gene unclear. The CDR3 sequence is 14 residues long. Trimming took 0 bases from V and 0 from J, leaving 4 bases between them. Germline CDR1 reads SGHTA; CDR2 reads FQGTGA. The DNA of the CDR3 is TGTGCCAGCAGCTTAACTCATAGCACAGATACGCAGTATTTT. As protein: CASSLTHSTDTQYF.

V gene TRBV28 combines with J gene TRBJ2-1; tentatively, D is TRBD1 (6 bases). CDR1 is MDHEN, CDR2 SYDVKM, per germline. The CDR3 totals 12 residues. V was pared by 6 bases and J by 7 bases, with 10 bases between. The CDR3 DNA follows: TGTGCCAGCAGGCTTGACAGGAATGAGCAGTTCTTC. Translated: CASRLDRNEQFF.

The J gene is TRBJ2-1, the V gene TRBV10-3, with D perhaps TRBD1 or TRBD2 (6 bases each). The germline gives CDR1 ENHRY, CDR2 SYGVKD. The CDR3 covers 15 residues. V dropped 2 bases and J dropped 4 bases, with 12 bases sitting between them. The CDR3 DNA follows: TGTGCCATCAGTGAGGATGGGGGGCAGTACAATGAGCAGTTCTTC. Protein product: CAISEDGGQYNEQFF.

The genes are TRBV19 and TRBJ1-5, with 11 bases aligning to TRBD1. J lost 10 bases, V lost 6 bases, and 5 bases had no gene match. Germline CDR1 and CDR2: LNHDA and SQIVND (reference sequence). The CDR3 sequence is 13 residues long. CDR3 in amino acids: CASSADRGLPQHF. As DNA, the CDR3 is TGTGCCAGTAGCGCGGACAGGGGGCTACCCCAGCATTTT.

This clonotype has just a few counts. The chain has TRBV27 and TRBJ2-7; 10 bases agree with TRBD1. After removal of 4 bases from V and 3 bases from J, the junction contained 12 bases not matched to a gene. CDR3 length: 17 residues. Per germline, CDR1 MNHEY and CDR2 SMNVEV (reference sequence). CDR3 sequence: CASSSRFGQGVVYEQYF. In nucleotides, the CDR3 is TGTGCCAGCAGTTCGCGTTTTGGACAGGGGGTCGTCTACGAGCAGTACTTC.